These 7 T cell receptor beta chains originate from one sample sequenced in a study of T cell responses to AZD1222 COVID-19 vaccine. Only in-frame clones appear in the TCRdb table, and some are missing; sequencing was by immunoSEQ multiplex PCR. The repertoire holds 150,000 or so clones, around 92% seen once, with 1.3% to 1.5% in the top ten. Sequencing was performed on peripheral blood, taken on day 0 of AZD1222 vaccination. These receptors originate from an adult in good health.

The chain couples TRBV7-3 to TRBJ1-1; TRBD1 matches at 9 bases. The germline V gene encodes CDR1 SGHTA and CDR2 FQGTGA. The CDR3 covers 14 residues. V shed 5 bases and J 5 bases; nucleotides not matched to a gene: 6. The CDR3 sequence: CASSVQGARTEAFF. The CDR3 nucleotides read TGTGCCAGCAGCGTACAGGGGGCGCGAACTGAAGCTTTCTTT.

The rearrangement uses TRBV12-5 and TRBJ2-3; D gene uncertain. The V gene lost 0 bases and the J gene lost 2 bases, with 12 bases spanning the gap. The CDR3 covers 16 residues. CDR1 is LGHNT, CDR2 FRNRAP, per germline. The CDR3 reads CASGLVLRGFTDTQYF. CDR3 sequence (DNA): TGTGCTAGTGGTTTGGTTCTCCGTGGGTTCACAGATACGCAGTATTTT. Full variable domain (remainder filled in from reference TRBV12-5 and TRBJ2-3): DARVTQTPRHKVTEMGQEVTMRCQPILGHNTVFWYRQTMMQGLELLAYFRNRAPLDDSGMPKDRFSAEMPDATLATLKIQPSEPRDSAVYFCASGLVLRGFTDTQYFGPGTRLTVL.

This chain uses TRBV27 with TRBJ2-5; D gene ambiguous. The CDR3 covers 14 residues. CDR1 MNHEY and CDR2 SMNVEV come from the germline V gene (reference sequence). V shed 0 bases and J shed 1 base, with 6 bases lying between them. CDR3 protein: CASSLSPAQETQYF. The CDR3 nucleotides are TGTGCCAGCAGTTTATCACCCGCCCAAGAGACCCAGTACTTC.

This rearrangement joins TRBV5-1 to TRBJ1-1; D gene uncertain. CDR1 and CDR2 from the germline V gene are SGHRS and YFSETQ. This CDR3 has 14 residues. The V and J ends lost 4 bases and 4 bases respectively, with 14 bases between them. CDR3 sequence: CASSVGWGATEAFF. CDR3 in DNA: TGCGCCAGCAGCGTAGGATGGGGTGCCACTGAAGCTTTCTTT. The full variable domain, its missing parts supplied by reference TRBV5-1 and TRBJ1-1, is KAGVTQTPRYLIKTRGQQVTLSCSPISGHRSVSWYQQTPGQGLQFLFEYFSETQRNKGNFPGRFSGRQFSNSRSEMNVSTLELGDSALYLCASSVGWGATEAFFGQGTRLTVV.

The rearrangement links TRBV5-6 to TRBJ1-4; D is ambiguous. CDR1 is SGHDT and CDR2 is YYEEEE in the germline V gene. The germline V and J ends were trimmed by 4 bases and 0 bases, with 10 bases remaining between them. The CDR3 totals 15 residues. CDR3 in DNA: TGTGCCAGCAGCCCAGAACCCGCAACTAATGAAAAACTGTTTTTT. Translating gives CASSPEPATNEKLFF.

The rearrangement links TRBV6-6 to TRBJ1-4; 9 positions match TRBD1. Germline V gene sequence: CDR1 MNHNY, CDR2 SVGAGI (reference sequence). The junction had 3 bases not matched to a gene; V was cut back by 4 bases and J by 6 bases. The CDR3 consists of 14 residues. The CDR3 reads CASSSRTGDEKLFF. DNA of the CDR3: TGTGCCAGCAGTTCCAGGACAGGGGATGAAAAACTGTTTTTT.

This clone was counted a single time. The rearrangement links TRBV28 to TRBJ2-3; D is uncertain. Germline CDR1 and CDR2: MDHEN and SYDVKM. V lost 4 bases and J lost 4, with 12 bases in between. This CDR3 region has 14 residues. This chain's CDR3 is CASSSLDQADTQYF. The CDR3 coding sequence is TGTGCCAGCAGTTCCCTCGACCAGGCAGATACGCAGTATTTT. Complete variable domain (other parts from reference TRBV28 and TRBJ2-3): DVKVTQSSRYLVKRTGEKVFLECVQDMDHENMFWYRQDPGLGLRLIYFSYDVKMKEKGDIPEGYSVSREKKERFSLILESASTNQTSMYLCASSSLDQADTQYFGPGTRLTVL.